This T cell receptor beta chain was retrieved from a study of T cell changes during pregnancy in multiple sclerosis. The repertoire was sequenced with immunoSEQ multiplex PCR; TCRdb's copy has only in-frame clones and lacks some. This repertoire shows about 49,000 clones, nearly 95% found once; its top ten account for 0.99%. There are 14 residues in the CDR3. Trimming removed 3 bases at V and 7 bases at J, with 15 bases between. Germline assignment: CDR1 SGHTA and CDR2 FQGTGA. This chain links TRBV7-3 with TRBJ1-2; no firm D call. The sample here was peripheral blood, taken after pregnancy. This TCR was sampled from a female donor with multiple sclerosis, enrolled in a pregnancy study. As DNA, the CDR3 is TGTGCCAGCAGCTTGGAGGGCCTTCAAGGTGGCTACACCTTC. Its protein is CASSLEGLQGGYTF.